This is a list of T cell receptor beta chains from one sample in a study of blood T cell repertoires in COVID-19. Data came from immunoSEQ multiplex PCR; TCRdb stores just in-frame clones and leaves some out. The data contain about 63,000 clones, around 79% of them singletons. Material: peripheral blood. These TCRs come from a human donor in a cohort sampled during active COVID-19. The CDR3 runs from the conserved cysteine through the conserved F or W. D genes are given only for firm matches. Clone sizes are given selectively: once, few, many, or a class where the clone is expanded.

.	TRBV7-6	.	TRBJ2-5	TGTGCCAGCAGCTTAGACCGGGCCCAGTACTTC	CASSLDRAQYF
.	TRBV7-2	.	TRBJ2-1	TGTGCCAGCACCCAGGAGGTGCGGGTCAACGAGCAGTTCTTC	CASTQEVRVNEQFF
TRBD1	TRBV27	.	TRBJ2-2	TGTGCCAGCATTGGAACAGGGGATTCGGCCACCGGGGAGCTGTTTTTT	CASIGTGDSATGELFF
.	TRBV19	.	TRBJ1-2	TGTGCCAGTAGTATAGATCACAGGACAGAGGGCTATGGCTACACCTTC	CASSIDHRTEGYGYTF
TRBD1	TRBV6-2/TRBV6-3	once	TRBJ2-3	TGTGCCAGCAGTTACCCTACCGGGACAGGGGTTTCTAGCACAGATACGCAGTATTTT	CASSYPTGTGVSSTDTQYF
TRBD1	TRBV4-1	.	TRBJ1-2	TGCGCCAGCGGAACACCGGGACAGGGGTTTGGTGGCTACACCTTC	CASGTPGQGFGGYTF
.	TRBV5-5	.	TRBJ2-4	TGTGCCAGCAGCTTCCAGGGGTTAGCCAAAAACATTCAGTACTTC	CASSFQGLAKNIQYF
TRBD2	TRBV5-5	.	TRBJ2-2	TGTGCCAGCGAAAGGGCCGGGACTATTAACACTGGGGAGCTGTTTTTT	CASERAGTINTGELFF
TRBD1	TRBV7-9	.	TRBJ1-1	TGTGCCAGCAGCGACAGGGGACGGTACACTGAAGCTTTCTTT	CASSDRGRYTEAFF
.	TRBV5-4	few	TRBJ2-7	TGTGCCAGCAGCTCGGGGAGGTCCGAGCAGTACTTC	CASSSGRSEQYF
TRBD2	TRBV5-1	.	TRBJ2-7	TGCGCCAGCAGCTTGGCCGCGGGAGGGCCCTACGAGCAGTACTTC	CASSLAAGGPYEQYF
TRBD1	TRBV11-2	.	TRBJ2-1	TGTGCCAGCAGCCCCCAAACAGGGGGCGCGTGGAATGAGCAGTTCTTC	CASSPQTGGAWNEQFF
.	TRBV28	.	TRBJ1-5	TGTGCCAGCAGAGAAAGGACTGGCAGGAGCAATCAGCCCCAGCATTTT	CASRERTGRSNQPQHF
TRBD2	TRBV30	.	TRBJ2-1	TGTGCCTACGGGACTAGCGGGCCCTACAATGAGCAGTTCTTC	CAYGTSGPYNEQFF
.	TRBV5-1	once	TRBJ2-2	TGCGCCAGCAGCCTCCTTACCGCCGGGGCCGGGGAGCTGTTTTTT	CASSLLTAGAGELFF
TRBD1	TRBV27	.	TRBJ1-1	TGTGCCAGCAGCGACAGGGGATCGAACACTGAAGCTTTCTTT	CASSDRGSNTEAFF
.	TRBV19	few	TRBJ1-1	TGTGCGATAAGCGGACCGCCAGGCACTGAAGCTTTCTTT	CAISGPPGTEAFF
TRBD2	TRBV7-9	.	TRBJ2-7	TGTGCCAGCAGCTTCCTTACCAGCGGGACCGGCGCCGTTTACGAGCAGTACTTC	CASSFLTSGTGAVYEQYF
.	TRBV28	.	TRBJ2-5	TGTGCCAGCAGTTTGAGAGAGACCCAGTACTTC	CASSLRETQYF
.	TRBV7-2	.	TRBJ1-1	TGTGCCAGCAGCTTAGCGCGGGCTGAAGCTTTCTTT	CASSLARAEAFF
TRBD1	TRBV7-9	.	TRBJ1-5	TGTGCCAGCAGCTTTGACAGGGGGAATCAGCCCCAGCATTTT	CASSFDRGNQPQHF
TRBD1	TRBV6-5	few	TRBJ1-5	TGTGCCAGCAGCCCAACAGGGGTAAGTCAGCCCCAGCATTTT	CASSPTGVSQPQHF
TRBD1	TRBV5-6	.	TRBJ1-1	TGTGCCAGCAGCTTGGAAGGGACAGGGTATCTAGCTGAAGCTTTCTTT	CASSLEGTGYLAEAFF
TRBD2	TRBV19	.	TRBJ2-3	TGTGCCAGTAGTATTAGACTAGCGGAGGCAGATACGCAGTATTTT	CASSIRLAEADTQYF
TRBD1	TRBV6-6	.	TRBJ1-2	TGTGCCAGCAGTTACTCTGGGACAGAGGGCGATGGCTACACCTTC	CASSYSGTEGDGYTF
TRBD2	TRBV19	.	TRBJ2-5	TGTGCCAGTAGGGCGCGAGGACTAGAAGAGACCCAGTACTTC	CASRARGLEETQYF
TRBD2	TRBV5-1	.	TRBJ2-2	TGCGCCAGCAGCTTCGGACTAGCGGGAGGGAGCACCGGGGAGCTGTTTTTT	CASSFGLAGGSTGELFF
TRBD2	TRBV16	.	TRBJ2-7	TGTGCCAGCAGCCTCCGACTAGCGGGAGGTGGCGAGCAGTACTTC	CASSLRLAGGGEQYF
.	TRBV7-9	.	TRBJ2-1	TGTGCCAGCAGCTTAGTGAACCGAGGATCCTACAATGAGCAGTTCTTC	CASSLVNRGSYNEQFF
TRBD2	TRBV9	once	TRBJ2-2	TGTGCCAGCAGCGTAGGTAGCGGGATGGCCGGGGAGCTGTTTTTT	CASSVGSGMAGELFF
.	TRBV10-3	.	TRBJ1-5	TGTGCCGCTCAAGGACAGAGCAATCAGCCCCAGCATTTT	CAAQGQSNQPQHF
.	TRBV28	.	TRBJ2-1	TGTGCCAGCAGTTTACTAACACACTATTCCTACAATGAGCAGTTCTTC	CASSLLTHYSYNEQFF
.	TRBV27	.	TRBJ1-4	TGTGCCAGCAGATATTATGGCCGGGGGGCTAATGAAAAACTGTTTTTT	CASRYYGRGANEKLFF
TRBD1	TRBV27	once	TRBJ1-1	TGTGCCAGCAGTTGGGACAGCGGCACTGAAGCTTTCTTT	CASSWDSGTEAFF
TRBD2	TRBV9	once	TRBJ2-5	TGTGCCAGCAGCGTAGGAGGGACTAGCTATGAGACCCAGTACTTC	CASSVGGTSYETQYF
.	TRBV6-5	.	TRBJ1-6	TGTGCCAGCAGTAACGGGGGGACGGGGGGTCTGACCCTCCACTTT	CASSNGGTGGLTLHF
.	TRBV30	few	TRBJ2-3	TGTGCCTGGAGTGGGGCCGAGAGCACAGATACGCAGTATTTT	CAWSGAESTDTQYF
TRBD1	TRBV18	.	TRBJ2-2	TGTGCCAGCTCATCCAAGGGGGCGCGAACCGGGGAGCTGTTTTTT	CASSSKGARTGELFF
TRBD2	TRBV10-2	.	TRBJ2-3	TGCGCCAGCAGTGAGTGGCCAGCGGGAGTGGGCACAGATACGCAGTATTTT	CASSEWPAGVGTDTQYF
TRBD1	TRBV5-1	once	TRBJ1-1	TGCGCCAGCAGCTTGGGACAGGGGGCAAGGGCGAGAACTGAAGCTTTCTTT	CASSLGQGARARTEAFF
TRBD1	TRBV27	once	TRBJ1-1	TGTGCCAGCAGTTTCGGACAGGGGAACACTGAAGCTTTCTTT	CASSFGQGNTEAFF
TRBD1	TRBV7-3	.	TRBJ2-1	TGTGCCAGCAGCTTAACCAGACAGGGAGAGCAGTTCTTC	CASSLTRQGEQFF
TRBD2	TRBV7-9	.	TRBJ2-7	TGTGCCAGCAGCCAGCGGGGACTGAACTACGAGCAGTACTTC	CASSQRGLNYEQYF
TRBD1	TRBV5-1	.	TRBJ2-7	TGCGCCAGCAGCAGGCCACATCGACAGGGTAATACCTACGAGCAGTACTTC	CASSRPHRQGNTYEQYF
.	TRBV9	.	TRBJ2-1	TGTGCCAGCAGCGTAGCCGGAGGGGTTCTGGGAAATGAGCAGTTCTTC	CASSVAGGVLGNEQFF
.	TRBV5-6	.	TRBJ1-2	TGTGCCAGCAGCCTTGGACAGAACTATGGCTACACCTTC	CASSLGQNYGYTF
.	TRBV18	.	TRBJ2-2	TGTGCCAGCTCACCACTTGGGGGACTGAACACCGGGGAGCTGTTTTTT	CASSPLGGLNTGELFF
.	TRBV6-5	.	TRBJ2-7	TGTGCCAGCAGTCGAACTTACGAGCAGTACTTC	CASSRTYEQYF
.	TRBV28	.	TRBJ2-1	TGTGCCAGCAGTGCCACCCGGGAAGACAATGAGCAGTTCTTC	CASSATREDNEQFF
.	TRBV7-2	.	TRBJ1-4	TGTGCCAGCAGAAGGGGGATAAATGAAAAACTGTTTTTT	CASRRGINEKLFF
TRBD1	TRBV24-1	.	TRBJ1-2	TGTGCCACCAGTGATCCGACAGGGAACTATGGCTACACCTTC	CATSDPTGNYGYTF
.	TRBV24-1	.	TRBJ1-5	TGTGCCACCAGTGAACCTTACAGGGATCAGCCCCAGCATTTT	CATSEPYRDQPQHF